This T cell receptor beta chain was captured in a study of cytomegalovirus exposure and HLA in healthy donors. Study-wide results and caveats: A further, later analysis showed that HLA-associated TCR beta chains (compared with equally common others) were more clonally expanded. HLA alleles were associated with around 17,000 TCR beta sequences in a later analysis at 0.05 false discovery rate. Cytomegalovirus association was assigned to more than 150 TCR beta chains.

A multiplex PCR was run with 60 Vbeta primers and 13 Jbeta primers. Per the study methods: Later analysis identified 80 million to 85 million unique TCR beta chains, 8.5 million to 13 million shared. Data came from immunoSEQ multiplex PCR; TCRdb stores just in-frame clones and leaves some out. V, J and clone size reflect that table, while D and trimming were determined from the DNA. The sample gives some 160,000 clones, 77% of which show up once; around 1.5% is in the top ten. CDR1 is SGHAT, CDR2 FQNNGV, per germline. The CDR3 spans 15 residues. With 6 bases removed from V and 1 base from J, the gap between germline ends came to 16 bases. About this clone itself: Antigen: not known.

This TCR was recovered from a woman aged 30 to 39 in good health and CMV-seronegative. The sample comprised PBMCs. J is TRBJ2-7 and V is TRBV11-2; maybe TRBD1 (6 bases). CDR3 bases: TGTGCCAGCAGTGGGGGCAGGGGCCCATCCTACGAGCAGTACTTC. Its translation: CASSGGRGPSYEQYF.